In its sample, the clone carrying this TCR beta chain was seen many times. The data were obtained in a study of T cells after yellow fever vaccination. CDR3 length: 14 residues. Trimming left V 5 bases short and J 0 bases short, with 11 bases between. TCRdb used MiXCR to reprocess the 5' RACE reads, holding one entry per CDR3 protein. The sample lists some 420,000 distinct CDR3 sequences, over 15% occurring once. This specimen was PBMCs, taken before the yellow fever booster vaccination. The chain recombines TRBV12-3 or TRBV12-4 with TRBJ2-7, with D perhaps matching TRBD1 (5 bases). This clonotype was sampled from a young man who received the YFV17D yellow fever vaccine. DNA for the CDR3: TGTGCCAGCAGTCTGAGACAGAGCTCCTACGAGCAGTACTTC. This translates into CASSLRQSSYEQYF.